A single sample is the source of the 18 T cell receptor beta chains below, sequenced in a study of beta chain features in type 1 diabetes. The isolated RNA, all of it, was reverse transcribed, so expressed TCRB transcripts were what got sequenced. The repertoire was sequenced with immunoSEQ multiplex PCR; TCRdb's copy has only in-frame clones and lacks some. The sample shows 140,000 or so clones, about 10% of them seen only once. Sequencing was carried out using naive CD4+ T cells from blood. These receptors all come from a man between 18 and 35 years old in good health.

This clone was counted between two and nine times. This chain links TRBV5-1 with TRBJ2-3; no definite D call. This CDR3 is built from 13 residues. V was clipped by 2 bases and J by 3 bases, with 7 bases between them. Germline CDR1 and CDR2: SGHRS and YFSETQ. The chain's CDR3 is CASSFPGTDTQYF. Written as DNA, the CDR3 is TGCGCCAGCAGCTTTCCGGGTACAGATACGCAGTATTTT.

This clone was observed a handful of times. The rearrangement links TRBV19 to TRBJ1-4; D is uncertain. Germline lookup yields CDR1 LNHDA and CDR2 SQIVND (reference sequence). The CDR3 contains 14 residues. V was pared by 4 bases and J by 8 bases, with 14 bases between. CDR3 protein: CASSSVIMREKLFF. The CDR3 DNA follows: TGTGCCAGTAGTAGTGTAATTATGAGAGAAAAACTGTTTTTT.

The rearrangement links TRBV6-5 to TRBJ1-4; D call uncertain. The germline V and J ends were trimmed by 5 bases and 4 bases, with 11 bases remaining between them. The CDR3 is 14 amino acids. Germline CDR1 and CDR2: MNHEY and SVGAGI. CDR3 residues: CASSRVRYNEKLFF. CDR3 bases: TGTGCCAGCAGTCGGGTTAGGTATAATGAAAAACTGTTTTTT.

The chain employs TRBV25-1 and TRBJ1-6; TRBD1 matches 11 bases. There are 15 residues in the CDR3. CDR1 is MGHDK, CDR2 SYGVNS, per germline. V shed 6 bases and J 8 bases; nucleotides not matched to a gene: 6. DNA of the CDR3: TGTGCCAGCAGCGGGACAGGGGGATTTTATTCACCCCTCCACTTT. Its translation: CASSGTGGFYSPLHF.

This clone was counted a few times. The J gene is TRBJ1-6, the V gene TRBV6-6; D remains ambiguous. The germline V gene encodes CDR1 MNHNY and CDR2 SVGAGI (reference sequence). The CDR3 has 14 residues. Trimming removed 2 bases from V and 10 bases from J, with 12 bases in between. The CDR3 region is CASSYEPSLSPLHF. DNA for the CDR3: TGTGCCAGCAGTTACGAGCCCTCCCTGTCACCCCTCCACTTT.

This clone was counted between two and nine times. The chain couples TRBV9 to TRBJ2-5; possible D gene TRBD1, 6 bases. The CDR3 spans 16 residues. The V end lost 0 bases, the J end lost 4 bases, and 16 bases lay between the germline ends. From germline, CDR1 is SGDLS and CDR2 YYNGEE. The CDR3 DNA reads TGTGCCAGCAGCGTAGCCCAGGGTCAGGGGTTAGAGACCCAGTACTTC. It is translated as CASSVAQGQGLETQYF.

For the CDR3, the DNA is TGTGCCAGCAGTTACTCGGTGGCAGAATACGAGCAGTACTTC. This gives the protein CASSYSVAEYEQYF. V usage is TRBV6-6 and J usage is TRBJ2-7; D not resolved. Germline CDR1 MNHNY, CDR2 SVGAGI (reference sequence). Trimming cost V 0 bases and J 4 bases, with 10 bases left between them. The CDR3 covers 14 residues.

This clone was detected only a few times. The chain recombines TRBV9 with TRBJ1-3; possibly TRBD1 for D (5 bases). The V gene lost 4 bases and the J gene lost 0 bases, with 17 bases spanning the gap. Germline assignment: CDR1 SGDLS and CDR2 YYNGEE. The CDR3 is 17 residues long. DNA of the CDR3: TGTGCCAGCAGCACCCAGACAGCCCCGGCCTCTGGAAACACCATATATTTT. Translation: CASSTQTAPASGNTIYF.

This clone was detected a few times. The chain carries TRBV7-3 and TRBJ2-7, with D possibly TRBD2 on 6 matching bases. Looked up from germline, CDR1 is SGHTA and CDR2 is FQGTGA. V lost 2 bases and J lost 6, with 14 bases in between. There are 14 residues in the CDR3. The CDR3 DNA follows: TGTGCCAGCAGCTTAGGGACTGGGGGGTCCGAGCAGTACTTC. This codes for CASSLGTGGSEQYF.

This chain connects TRBV5-4 to TRBJ2-6; 10 bases map to TRBD1. The germline CDR1 and CDR2 sequences are SGHNT and YYREEE (reference sequence). The CDR3 has 17 amino acids. The ends lost 4 bases at V and 2 bases at J; junction bases unmatched: 6. The CDR3 loop reads CASSRDRGRPGANVLTF. The CDR3 coding sequence is TGTGCCAGCAGCCGCGACAGGGGGCGGCCTGGGGCCAACGTCCTGACTTTC.

V is TRBV21-1 and J is TRBJ1-1; the table's D call TRBD1 went unverified against the DNA. TRBV21-1 is assigned pseudogene status. This CDR3 has 19 amino acids. CDR3 nucleotides: TGTGCCAGCAGCAAAGGAGAGCCAGGACAGGGGACGATCTACACTGAAGCTTTCTTT. It translates to CASSKGEPGQGTIYTEAFF.

This clone has ten or more counts. V is TRBV30 and J is TRBJ2-3, with 10 nucleotides matching TRBD1. The length of the CDR3 is 13 residues. Germline V lookup: CDR1 GTSNPN, CDR2 SVGIG (reference sequence). The J segment lost 0 bases and the V segment lost 8 bases, leaving 2 bases of the junction unmatched. The CDR3 sequence is CARQGASTDTQYF. The CDR3 nucleotides are TGTGCCCGACAGGGGGCTAGCACAGATACGCAGTATTTT.

The genes are TRBV9 and TRBJ2-3, with D possibly being TRBD2 (5 bases). Trimming shortened V by 3 bases and J by 1 base, and 15 bases separated the two germline ends. The germline CDR1 and CDR2 sequences are SGDLS and YYNGEE. The CDR3 spans 16 residues. CDR3: CASSGRGQPGTDTQYF. CDR3 in DNA: TGTGCCAGCAGCGGCCGAGGGCAGCCCGGCACAGATACGCAGTATTTT.

The sample holds many counts of this clone. The CDR3: CASSISNEQFF. The CDR3 DNA follows: TGTGCCAGCAGCATCAGCAATGAGCAGTTCTTC. The chain links TRBV7-9 to TRBJ2-1; D is unclear. This CDR3 has 11 amino acids. Germline V CDR1 and CDR2: SEHNR, FQNEAQ (reference sequence). Trimming removed 5 bases at V and 6 bases at J, with 5 bases between.

V gene TRBV28 combines with J gene TRBJ2-1; D is uncertain. Trimming cost V 2 bases and J 0 bases, with 8 bases left between them. Germline V gene data show CDR1 as MDHEN and CDR2 as SYDVKM. The CDR3 loop spans 15 amino acids. In nucleotides, the CDR3 is TGTGCCAGCAGTTTAATAGTAAGCTCCTACAATGAGCAGTTCTTC. Residues: CASSLIVSSYNEQFF.

This clone was counted only a few times. The chain carries TRBV6-5 and TRBJ2-7; possible D gene TRBD1, 6 bases. V was trimmed by 6 bases and J by 4 bases, leaving 16 bases between them. Germline lookup yields CDR1 MNHEY and CDR2 SVGAGI. This CDR3 contains 14 residues. The CDR3: CASRGGPREYEQYF. The CDR3 DNA reads TGTGCCAGCAGAGGGGGACCGAGGGAGTACGAGCAGTACTTC.

This clone was detected only a few times. V and J are TRBV4-1 and TRBJ2-5, with TRBD2 matching over 9 bases. The CDR3 runs to 16 residues. From germline, CDR1 is MGHRA and CDR2 YSYEKL. The J segment lost 5 bases and the V segment lost 4 bases, leaving 11 bases of the junction unmatched. As DNA, the CDR3 is TGCGCCAGCAGCCCGAAAGCGGGGGGAAGTTGGGAGACCCAGTACTTC. Translating gives CASSPKAGGSWETQYF.

The rearrangement uses TRBV28 and TRBJ2-7; tentative D call: TRBD1 (5 bases). The V end lost 5 bases, the J end lost 4 bases, and 12 bases lay between the germline ends. The CDR3 spans 13 residues. Germline V lookup: CDR1 MDHEN, CDR2 SYDVKM. Here the CDR3 reads CASSRTSPYEQYF. The CDR3 coding sequence is TGTGCCAGCAGTCGGACATCTCCTTACGAGCAGTACTTC.